A selection of T cell receptor beta chains follows, all from one sample in a study of early T cells in non-severe SARS-CoV-2 infection. TCRdb used MiXCR to reprocess the 5' RACE reads, holding one entry per CDR3 protein. The data show about 64,000 distinct CDR3 sequences, over 10% seen once. Material: whole blood. Source of these receptors: an adult who was a healthcare worker with PCR-confirmed SARS-CoV-2 infection or an uninfected control (not recorded which). The conserved cysteine and the conserved F or W are not part of the CDR3 here.

j_gene,v_gene,CDR3aa
TRBJ1-1,TRBV29-1,SVSTSWVYSEAF
TRBJ2-7,TRBV14,ASSDGQTYEQY
TRBJ2-1,TRBV5-4,ASSLMGNEQF
TRBJ1-4,TRBV7-4,ASLHGSRLREKLF
TRBJ2-2,TRBV4-3,ASSQEPRSTGELF
TRBJ1-2,TRBV5-1,ASSWDNYGYT
TRBJ1-5,TRBV19,ASRTDGNQPQH
TRBJ1-5,TRBV5-6,ASSSPRFRAYNQPQH
TRBJ2-5,TRBV5-5,ASSPRPPTGRQETQY
TRBJ1-4,TRBV6-5,ASSRDRVGEKLF